The clone carrying this T cell receptor beta chain was seen only a few times. TCRdb fed the 5' RACE reads into MiXCR, producing one record per CDR3 protein. The table shows around 250,000 distinct CDR3 sequences, with about a sixth occurring only once. This sample was taken from a study of T-cell memory formation after mild COVID-19. Study-wide context: Clustering of TCRs was largely donor specific.

The CDR3 runs to 18 residues. Germline-derived CDR1 and CDR2 are LGHNA and YSLEER. V shed 4 bases, J shed 0 bases, and the junction held 10 bases outside the gene matches. V is TRBV4-3 and J is TRBJ2-1; 9 bases line up with TRBD2. This receptor was obtained from a man aged 18 to 30 who had mild COVID-19 (a few samples of this study predate the infection). Cell type and time point are not known. The material sequenced was PBMCs or a T cell subset sorted from them (not recorded which). The chain's CDR3 is CASSLRSGGSRSYNEQFF. The DNA for the CDR3 is TGCGCCAGCAGCCTGAGAAGCGGGGGGTCCCGCTCCTACAATGAGCAGTTCTTC.